This T cell receptor beta chain derives from a study of T-cell reconstitution after alpha-beta-depleted transplantation in children. A library of TCRbeta sequences, prepared with unique molecular identifiers, was generated. One entry per CDR3 protein, called by TCRdb with MiXCR from the PCR reads. This table has about 240,000 distinct CDR3 sequences, about 12% appearing once. This clonotype has ten or more counts. The CDR3 runs 15 residues. The germline V gene has CDR1 KGHDR and CDR2 SFDVKD. Trimming pared 3 bases from V and 8 bases from J, leaving 16 bases between. This material consisted of PBMCs from the stem cell graft donor, taken from the stem cell graft. This chain links TRBV24-1 with TRBJ2-4; the D call may be TRBD1 or TRBD2 (5 bases each). This receptor was identified in a human donor who donated a stem cell graft to a child with acute lymphoblastic leukemia. This CDR3 reads CATSDPRDVFDIQYF. The CDR3 coding sequence is TGTGCCACCAGTGATCCCCGGGACGTATTCGACATTCAGTACTTC.